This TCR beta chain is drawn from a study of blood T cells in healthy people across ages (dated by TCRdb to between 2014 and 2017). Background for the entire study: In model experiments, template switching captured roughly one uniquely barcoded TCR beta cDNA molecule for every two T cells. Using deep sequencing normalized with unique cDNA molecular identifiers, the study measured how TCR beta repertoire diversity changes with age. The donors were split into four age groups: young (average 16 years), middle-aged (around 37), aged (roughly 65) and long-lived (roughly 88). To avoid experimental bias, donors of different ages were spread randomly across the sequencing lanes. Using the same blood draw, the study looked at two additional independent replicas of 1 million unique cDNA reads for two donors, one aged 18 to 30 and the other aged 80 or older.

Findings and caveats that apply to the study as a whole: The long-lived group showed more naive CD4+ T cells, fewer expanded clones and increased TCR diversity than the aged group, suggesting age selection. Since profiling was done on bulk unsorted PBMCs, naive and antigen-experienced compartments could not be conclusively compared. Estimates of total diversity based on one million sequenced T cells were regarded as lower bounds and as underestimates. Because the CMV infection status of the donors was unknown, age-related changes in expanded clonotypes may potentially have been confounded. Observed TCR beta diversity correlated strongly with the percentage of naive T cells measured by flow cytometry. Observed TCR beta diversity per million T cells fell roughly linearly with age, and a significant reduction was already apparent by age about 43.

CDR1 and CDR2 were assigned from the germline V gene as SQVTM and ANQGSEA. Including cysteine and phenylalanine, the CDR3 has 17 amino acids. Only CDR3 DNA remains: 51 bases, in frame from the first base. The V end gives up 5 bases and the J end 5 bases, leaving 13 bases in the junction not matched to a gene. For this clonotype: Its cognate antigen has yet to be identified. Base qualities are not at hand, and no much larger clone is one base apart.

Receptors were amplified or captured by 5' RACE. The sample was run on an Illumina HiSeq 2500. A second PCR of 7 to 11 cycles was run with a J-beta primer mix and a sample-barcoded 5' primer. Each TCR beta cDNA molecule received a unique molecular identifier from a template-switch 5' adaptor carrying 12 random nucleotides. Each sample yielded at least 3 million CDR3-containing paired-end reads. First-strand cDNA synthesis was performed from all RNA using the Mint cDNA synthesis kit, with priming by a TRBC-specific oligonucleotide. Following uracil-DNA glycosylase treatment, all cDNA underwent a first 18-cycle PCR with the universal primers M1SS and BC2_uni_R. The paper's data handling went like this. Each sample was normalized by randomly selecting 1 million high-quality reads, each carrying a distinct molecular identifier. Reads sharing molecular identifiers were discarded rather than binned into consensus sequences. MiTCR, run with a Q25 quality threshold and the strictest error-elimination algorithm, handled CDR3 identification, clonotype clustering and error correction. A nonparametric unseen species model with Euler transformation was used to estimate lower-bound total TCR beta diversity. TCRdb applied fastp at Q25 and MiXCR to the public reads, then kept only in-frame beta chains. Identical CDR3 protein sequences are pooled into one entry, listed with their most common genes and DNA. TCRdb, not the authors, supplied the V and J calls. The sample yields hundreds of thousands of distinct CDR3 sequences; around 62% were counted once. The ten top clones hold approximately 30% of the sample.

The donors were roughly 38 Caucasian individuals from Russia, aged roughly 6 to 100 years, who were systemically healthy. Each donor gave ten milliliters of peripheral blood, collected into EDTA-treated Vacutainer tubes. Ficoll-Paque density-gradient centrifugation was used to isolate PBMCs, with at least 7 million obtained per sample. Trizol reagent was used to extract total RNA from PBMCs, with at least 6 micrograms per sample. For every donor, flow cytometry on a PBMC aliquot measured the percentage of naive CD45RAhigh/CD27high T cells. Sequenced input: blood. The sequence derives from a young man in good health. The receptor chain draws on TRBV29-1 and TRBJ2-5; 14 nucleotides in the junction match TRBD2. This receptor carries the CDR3 CSVRFRLAGGPRETQYF. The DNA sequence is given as TGCAGCGTTCGATTCCGACTAGCGGGGGGGCCGCGGGAGACCCAGTACTTC.